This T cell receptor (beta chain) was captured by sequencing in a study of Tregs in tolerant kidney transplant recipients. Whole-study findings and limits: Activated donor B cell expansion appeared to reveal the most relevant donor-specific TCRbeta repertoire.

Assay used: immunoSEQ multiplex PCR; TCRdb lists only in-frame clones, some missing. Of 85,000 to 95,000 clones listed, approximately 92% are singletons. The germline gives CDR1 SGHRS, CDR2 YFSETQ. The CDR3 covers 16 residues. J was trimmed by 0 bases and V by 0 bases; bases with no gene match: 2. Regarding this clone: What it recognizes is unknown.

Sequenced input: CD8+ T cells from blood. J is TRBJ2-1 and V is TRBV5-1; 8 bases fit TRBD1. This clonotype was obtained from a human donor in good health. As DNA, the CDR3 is TGCGCCAGCAGCTTGGGAGACAGGGGCTCCTACAATGAGCAGTTCTTC. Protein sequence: CASSLGDRGSYNEQFF. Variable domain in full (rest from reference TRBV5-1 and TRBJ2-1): KAGVTQTPRYLIKTRGQQVTLSCSPISGHRSVSWYQQTPGQGLQFLFEYFSETQRNKGNFPGRFSGRQFSNSRSEMNVSTLELGDSALYLCASSLGDRGSYNEQFFGPGTRLTVL.